Following are 27 T cell receptor beta chains from one sample sequenced in a study of T cells after yellow fever vaccination. Using its own MiXCR run on the 5' RACE reads, TCRdb lists one record per CDR3 protein. The sample shows just over 250,000 distinct CDR3 sequences, over 4.5% of them seen only once. Sequences were derived from CD4+ T cells sorted from PBMCs, sampled on the day of the yellow fever booster vaccination. The receptor set was obtained from a man younger than 35 who received the YFV17D yellow fever vaccine.

In this sample, this clonotype turned up a few times. The chain combines TRBV4-2 with TRBJ1-2, with 11 bases lining up with TRBD1. The CDR3 sequence is 15 residues long. CDR1 and CDR2 (germline): LGHNA, YNFKEQ. V shed 1 base and J 4 bases; nucleotides not matched to a gene: 2. The CDR3 loop reads CASSQVGTGGYGYTF. For the CDR3, the DNA is TGTGCCAGCAGCCAAGTGGGGACAGGGGGCTATGGCTACACCTTC.

V gene TRBV7-2 combines with J gene TRBJ1-4; the D gene is possibly TRBD1 (6 bases). V was cut by 6 bases and J by 5 bases, with 10 bases left in between. Germline V gene data show CDR1 as SGHTA and CDR2 as FQGNSA. CDR3 size: 13 residues. The CDR3 region has the DNA TGTGCCAGCAGAAACAGGGCGAATGAAAAACTGTTTTTT. Amino acid sequence: CASRNRANEKLFF.

This rearrangement joins TRBV6-5 to TRBJ1-1; 12 nucleotides match TRBD1. Trimming cost V 7 bases and J 8 bases; bases outside gene matches: 5. Germline V gene lookup returns CDR1 MNHEY and CDR2 SVGAGI. The CDR3 spans 13 residues. DNA for the CDR3: TGTGCCAGCAATCCCGGGACAGGGGGCGAAGCTTTCTTT. This encodes CASNPGTGGEAFF.

V gene TRBV5-1 combines with J gene TRBJ2-7; no clear D. Trimming shortened V by 0 bases and J by 5 bases, and 6 bases separated the two germline ends. Germline V gene sequence: CDR1 SGHRS, CDR2 YFSETQ. The CDR3 length is 12 residues. The CDR3 coding sequence is TGCGCCAGCAGCTTGGCACAAGACGAGCAGTACTTC. The encoded protein is CASSLAQDEQYF.

This clonotype was seen repeatedly, ten times or more. The chain combines TRBV6-5 with TRBJ1-2, with D hard to call. The V and J ends lost 3 bases and 4 bases respectively, with 12 bases between them. The CDR3 spans 14 residues. CDR1 is MNHEY, CDR2 SVGAGI, per germline. The chain's CDR3 is CASSYGGGVYGYTF. The CDR3 DNA reads TGTGCCAGCAGTTATGGCGGCGGGGTCTATGGCTACACCTTC.

V usage is TRBV20-1 and J usage is TRBJ2-7, with D perhaps being TRBD1 or TRBD2 (7 bases each). This CDR3 is built from 16 residues. CDR1 and CDR2 from the germline V gene are DFQATT and SNEGSKA (reference sequence). The germline V and J ends were trimmed by 2 bases and 2 bases, with 19 bases remaining between them. DNA of the CDR3: TGCAGTGCTAGAAGGGGCAGGGGGAGGGGTCCCTACGAGCAGTACTTC. It encodes CSARRGRGRGPYEQYF.

The chain is built from TRBV9 and TRBJ1-6, with 7 bases matching TRBD1. This CDR3 region has 15 residues. Germline CDR1 reads SGDLS; CDR2 reads YYNGEE. After removal of 0 bases from V and 10 bases from J, the junction contained 7 bases not matched to a gene. CDR3 coding DNA: TGTGCCAGCAGCGTAGACCCAGGGGGTGACTCACCCCTCCACTTT. Encoded protein: CASSVDPGGDSPLHF.

In this sample, this clonotype turned up many times. J is TRBJ2-5 and V is TRBV4-3, with D perhaps TRBD1 or TRBD2 (6 bases each). CDR3 length: 16 amino acids. CDR1 LGHNA and CDR2 YSLEER come from the germline V gene. Trimming stripped 0 bases from V and 3 bases from J, with 14 bases between. The CDR3 sequence is CASSQEFGGLKETQYF. DNA for the CDR3: TGCGCCAGCAGCCAAGAATTCGGGGGCCTTAAAGAGACCCAGTACTTC.

This clonotype was observed many times. This sequence joins TRBV28 and TRBJ2-1, with 9 nucleotides matching TRBD1. The CDR3 has 15 amino acids. The trim removed 7 bases at V and 1 base at J, leaving 5 bases unmatched. Germline V gives CDR1 MDHEN, CDR2 SYDVKM. The CDR3 region is CASISQGASYNEQFF. The CDR3 DNA is TGTGCCAGCATATCACAGGGGGCGTCCTACAATGAGCAGTTCTTC.

Only a few counts were recorded for this clonotype. The chain is built from TRBV10-3 and TRBJ2-7, with TRBD1 as a possible D gene (5 bases). The germline V and J ends were trimmed by 6 bases and 3 bases, with 15 bases remaining between them. Germline assignment: CDR1 ENHRY and CDR2 SYGVKD. The CDR3 is made up of 14 amino acids. The CDR3 here is CAIRSGPANYEQYV. The CDR3 DNA follows: TGTGCCATCAGGTCAGGGCCCGCTAACTACGAGCAGTACGTC.

The chain carries TRBV6-5 and TRBJ1-6; D gene uncertain. The CDR3 totals 13 residues. The germline V gene encodes CDR1 MNHEY and CDR2 SVGAGI. The V and J ends lost 0 bases and 9 bases respectively, with 6 bases between them. The CDR3 DNA reads TGTGCCAGCAGTTACTCAGGGAGTTCACCCCTCCACTTT. The encoded protein is CASSYSGSSPLHF.

In this sample, this clonotype turned up many times. The J gene is TRBJ1-1, the V gene TRBV5-1; D might be TRBD1 (5 bases). V was trimmed by 2 bases and J by 6 bases, leaving 17 bases between them. The CDR3 totals 15 residues. Germline assignment: CDR1 SGHRS and CDR2 YFSETQ. The CDR3 loop is CASSFVGGTQSEAFF. Written as DNA, the CDR3 is TGCGCCAGCAGCTTCGTTGGGGGGACCCAGTCTGAAGCTTTCTTT.

This clonotype came up a few times. The V gene is TRBV18, the J gene TRBJ1-5, with TRBD1 as a possible D gene (5 bases). Between the trimmed V and J ends, which lost 5 bases and 6 bases, there was a span of 17 bases. CDR1 KGHSH and CDR2 LQKENI come from the germline V gene. The CDR3 is 15 amino acids. CDR3 protein: CASSSQTTQGQPQHF. The CDR3 coding sequence is TGTGCCAGCTCAAGTCAGACAACGCAGGGTCAGCCCCAGCATTTT.

This clonotype has a count of ten or more. The chain carries TRBV20-1 and TRBJ2-4, with D uncertain. The CDR3 extends over 14 amino acids. V gave up 6 bases and J gave up 0 bases, with 12 bases separating them. Per germline, CDR1 DFQATT and CDR2 SNEGSKA (reference sequence). This CDR3 reads CSAALAGAKNIQYF. The CDR3 DNA reads as TGCAGTGCCGCCCTGGCCGGAGCCAAAAACATTCAGTACTTC.

This clonotype was found many times. V and J are TRBV5-1 and TRBJ1-2; D is possibly TRBD1 (6 bases). The V end was cut by 0 bases, the J end by 6 bases, with 18 bases between. Germline loops: CDR1 SGHRS, CDR2 YFSETQ. The CDR3 runs 16 residues. CDR3 loop: CASSLDLIGGMDGYTF. The CDR3 DNA follows: TGCGCCAGCAGCTTGGATCTCATAGGGGGTATGGATGGCTACACCTTC.

This chain links TRBV5-1 with TRBJ2-5; D is unclear. Per germline, CDR1 SGHRS and CDR2 YFSETQ. This CDR3 contains 14 residues. Between the trimmed V and J ends, which lost 2 bases and 4 bases, there was a span of 12 bases. CDR3 amino acids: CASSFSHGPETQYF. Written as DNA, the CDR3 is TGCGCCAGCAGCTTTAGTCACGGGCCAGAGACCCAGTACTTC.

The chain links TRBV9 to TRBJ2-2; D gene ambiguous. CDR1 is SGDLS and CDR2 is YYNGEE in the germline V gene. The CDR3 is 14 amino acids. The V and J ends lost 0 bases and 1 base respectively, with 4 bases between them. This chain's CDR3 is CASSVGLNTGELFF. CDR3 DNA: TGTGCCAGCAGCGTAGGACTGAACACCGGGGAGCTGTTTTTT.

The V and J genes are TRBV4-2 and TRBJ2-3, with 12 bases matching TRBD2. Per the germline V gene, CDR1 is LGHNA and CDR2 is YNFKEQ. V dropped 0 bases and J dropped 14; count of bases not matched to a gene: 12. This CDR3 spans 16 amino acids. CDR3 protein: CASSQEASGGASSGYF. The CDR3, as DNA: TGTGCCAGCAGCCAAGAGGCTAGCGGGGGGGCCAGTTCGGGGTATTTT.

This clonotype showed up many times. The chain uses TRBV4-3 and TRBJ1-6; D possibly corresponds to TRBD1 (6 bases). Germline V CDR1 and CDR2: LGHNA, YSLEER. This CDR3 is 19 amino acids long. The V end was cut by 0 bases, the J end by 0 bases, with 15 bases between. The DNA for the CDR3 is TGCGCCAGCAGCCAAGATTTTGACAGGTCAAGCTCCTATAATTCACCCCTCCACTTT. It yields the protein CASSQDFDRSSSYNSPLHF.

This clonotype came up a few times. The chain recombines TRBV28 with TRBJ2-7; D is undetermined. Germline CDR1 MDHEN, CDR2 SYDVKM. Trimming cost V 7 bases and J 4 bases, with 20 bases left between them. This CDR3 has 15 amino acids. CDR3 in DNA: TGTGCCAGCACTCGTTCGGGTGTCGTCGGGTACGAGCAGTACGTC. Translating gives CASTRSGVVGYEQYV.

The J gene is TRBJ1-5, the V gene TRBV27; D gene unclear. The germline gives CDR1 MNHEY, CDR2 SMNVEV (reference sequence). The CDR3 is 16 amino acids. Trimming removed 5 bases from V and 6 bases from J, with 20 bases in between. CDR3 protein: CASSPIRGLSGQPQHF. Here the CDR3 DNA reads TGTGCCAGCAGTCCCATTCGCGGTCTGTCGGGTCAGCCCCAGCATTTT.

This clonotype showed up many times. The chain couples TRBV5-5 to TRBJ2-7; TRBD2 is a possible D gene (6 bases). The V end lost 4 bases, the J end lost 2 bases, and 13 bases lay between the germline ends. CDR3 length equals 14 residues. Germline lookup yields CDR1 SGHKS and CDR2 YYEKEE (reference sequence). CDR3 nucleotide sequence: TGTGCCAGCAGCAGTATCGGCGGGACCTACGAGCAGTACTTC. Translated, it gives CASSSIGGTYEQYF.

The chain links TRBV7-2 to TRBJ1-5; the D is unclear. Trimming pared 0 bases from V and 11 bases from J, leaving 11 bases between. CDR1 and CDR2 from the germline V gene are SGHTA and FQGNSA. This CDR3 is 13 amino acids long. The CDR3 sequence: CASSLADRVAQHF. The DNA for the CDR3 is TGTGCCAGCAGCTTAGCCGACCGGGTGGCCCAGCATTTT.

This clonotype was seen more than once but under ten times. DNA for the CDR3: TGTGCCAGTAGTATAGACGCAGGGGGCTATCAGCCCCAGCATTTT. It translates to CASSIDAGGYQPQHF. This chain links TRBV19 with TRBJ1-5; 8 bases line up with TRBD1. The V gene end was trimmed by 0 bases and the J gene end by 5 bases; junction bases not matched to a gene: 3. The CDR3 consists of 15 residues. Germline values: CDR1 LNHDA, CDR2 SQIVND (reference sequence).

The table lists this clonotype with many counts. The chain recombines TRBV12-3 or TRBV12-4 with TRBJ1-3; D gene uncertain. The CDR3 consists of 15 residues. V shed 4 bases and J shed 2 bases, with 12 bases lying between them. CDR3 in amino acids: CASSSDRGAGNTIYF. The CDR3 DNA reads TGTGCCAGCAGTTCCGACCGAGGTGCTGGAAACACCATATATTTT.

There are a few counts of this clonotype. V and J are TRBV20-1 and TRBJ2-1; 9 bases agree with TRBD1. The germline V gene encodes CDR1 DFQATT and CDR2 SNEGSKA (reference sequence). Trimming removed 4 bases from V and 6 bases from J; junction bases left unmatched: 28. CDR3 size: 21 residues. The CDR3, as DNA: TGCAGTGCTACCTATCTTCGGGGCTTGGGACAGGGCCGTTTACGGGGCAATGAGCAGTTCTTC. As protein: CSATYLRGLGQGRLRGNEQFF.

This clonotype was observed a handful of times. V and J are TRBV13 and TRBJ2-1; the match to TRBD2 covers 8 bases. Germline assignment: CDR1 PRHDT and CDR2 FYEKMQ (reference sequence). Trimming at V came to 1 base and at J to 7 bases, leaving 6 bases not matched to a gene. The CDR3 contains 15 residues. The CDR3 is CASSLAGGPRNEQFF. Written as DNA, the CDR3 is TGTGCCAGCAGCTTAGCGGGGGGGCCTAGGAATGAGCAGTTCTTC.